Below are 14 T cell receptor beta chains sequenced from a single sample in a study of blood T cell repertoires in COVID-19 (dated by TCRdb to the early 2020s). Receptors were amplified or captured by the immunoSEQ multiplex PCR assay. Sourced from immuneACCESS, this table was stored by TCRdb with only in-frame sequences that have V and J called. A share of the clones is absent; for the studies checked, an unresolved V gene accounts for under half, and the remainder has no known explanation. The sample data list tens of thousands of clones, and roughly 86% of these were observed just once. In total, the top ten clones hold 1.5% to 2% of the sample. Sequenced input: peripheral blood. The origin of the receptors is a woman aged 55 to 70 with acute or convalescent COVID-19.

The chain has TRBV7-2 and TRBJ2-7; 9 bases are shared with TRBD1. The germline CDR1 and CDR2 sequences are SGHTA and FQGNSA. CDR3 length: 14 amino acids. V was pared by 3 bases and J by 1 base, with 1 base of the junction left unmatched. The CDR3 DNA reads as TGTGCCAGCAGCTTTGACAGGGGGTCCTACGAGCAGTACTTC. Translation gives CASSFDRGSYEQYF.

The table lists this clone with a few counts. The chain links TRBV12-3 or TRBV12-4 to TRBJ1-2, with D unclear. Trimming took 6 bases from V and 3 from J, leaving 11 bases between them. The CDR3 has 13 residues. Here the CDR3 DNA reads TGTGCCAGCAGGTCAGAAAAACACTATGGCTACACCTTC. It encodes CASRSEKHYGYTF.

The table lists this clone with a count of one. The chain couples TRBV20-1 to TRBJ2-7, with TRBD1 identical over 9 bases. V was clipped by 3 bases and J by 3 bases; unmatched bases: 6. Looked up from germline, CDR1 is DFQATT and CDR2 is SNEGSKA (reference sequence). CDR3 size: 14 residues. CDR3 sequence reads: CSASETGGGYEQYF. As DNA, the CDR3 is TGCAGTGCTAGTGAGACAGGGGGAGGCTACGAGCAGTACTTC.

This clone was seen a single time. The rearrangement uses TRBV9 and TRBJ2-5; D remains ambiguous. Trimming left V 2 bases short and J 5 bases short, with 22 bases between. The germline V gene encodes CDR1 SGDLS and CDR2 YYNGEE. The CDR3 totals 17 residues. For the CDR3, the DNA is TGTGCCAGCAGCGTTCCCCCCCCTGGGCCCTGGTTTGAGACCCAGTACTTC. Amino acids: CASSVPPPGPWFETQYF.

The chain employs TRBV5-6 and TRBJ2-1; TRBD1 matches at 7 bases. The CDR3 length is 14 residues. V shed 0 bases and J 15 bases; nucleotides not matched to a gene: 12. CDR1 SGHDT and CDR2 YYEEEE come from the germline V gene. In nucleotides, the CDR3 is TGTGCCAGCAGCTTGGTGCAGGGGGTGGGTTCGGCGTTCTTC. Its protein product is CASSLVQGVGSAFF.

The CDR3 DNA sequence: TGTGCCAGCAGTTCCTGGGGCCCGTCCTACGAGCAGTACTTC. It encodes CASSSWGPSYEQYF. The rearrangement uses TRBV27 and TRBJ2-7; TRBD1 is a possible D gene (5 bases). Germline assignment: CDR1 MNHEY and CDR2 SMNVEV (reference sequence). CDR3 length equals 14 residues. V lost 4 bases to trimming and J lost 1 base, with 11 bases between them.

This clone occurred once. The rearrangement uses TRBV28 and TRBJ1-1; no clear D. Germline CDR1 is MDHEN and CDR2 is SYDVKM. Trimming took 6 bases from V and 11 from J, leaving 16 bases between them. The CDR3 has 12 amino acids. The CDR3 region is CASSPGRAKAFF. The DNA of the CDR3 is TGTGCCAGCAGCCCGGGTCGAGCGAAGGCTTTCTTT.

The chain couples TRBV19 to TRBJ1-4, with TRBD1 identical over 9 bases. The V segment lost 5 bases and the J segment 3 bases; nucleotides outside the gene matches: 7. Looked up from germline, CDR1 is LNHDA and CDR2 is SQIVND (reference sequence). The CDR3 extends over 16 amino acids. CDR3 amino acids: CASSPYRGPANEKLFF. As DNA, the CDR3 is TGTGCCAGTAGTCCTTACAGGGGGCCGGCTAATGAAAAACTGTTTTTT.

This rearrangement joins TRBV18 to TRBJ2-5; D is undetermined. Trimming left V 0 bases short and J 4 bases short, with 3 bases between. CDR1 KGHSH and CDR2 LQKENI come from the germline V gene. The CDR3 runs to 12 residues. In DNA form, the CDR3 reads TGTGCCAGCTCACCACCCCTAGAGACCCAGTACTTC. The encoded protein is CASSPPLETQYF.

The chain is built from TRBV30 and TRBJ1-3; no clear D gene. The CDR3 is made up of 14 amino acids. CDR1 is GTSNPN, CDR2 SVGIG, per germline (reference sequence). Trimming removed 8 bases from V and 0 bases from J, with 14 bases in between. The CDR3 reads CAASRGLSGNTIYF. In nucleotides, the CDR3 is TGTGCCGCGAGTCGAGGTCTCTCTGGAAACACCATATATTTT.

This clone was observed a few times. The chain carries TRBV19 and TRBJ1-5; the D is unclear. The germline CDR1 and CDR2 sequences are LNHDA and SQIVND (reference sequence). There are 13 residues in the CDR3. Trimming stripped 2 bases from V and 4 bases from J, with 6 bases between. CDR3 amino acids: CASSIQVNQPQHF. CDR3 sequence (DNA): TGTGCCAGTAGTATACAGGTTAATCAGCCCCAGCATTTT.

This clone was found once. The chain joins TRBV7-3 to TRBJ2-2; the match to TRBD2 covers 15 bases. The germline V gene has CDR1 SGHTA and CDR2 FQGTGA. There are 16 residues in the CDR3. The V gene end was trimmed by 5 bases and the J gene end by 6 bases; junction bases not matched to a gene: 4. The CDR3 loop reads CASSPGLAGGAGELFF. The CDR3 DNA follows: TGTGCCAGCAGCCCCGGACTAGCGGGAGGGGCCGGGGAGCTGTTTTTT.

The chain has TRBV18 and TRBJ2-5, with TRBD2 matching over 7 bases. Germline assignment: CDR1 KGHSH and CDR2 LQKENI. This CDR3 spans 16 amino acids. J gave up 5 bases and V 3 bases, and 12 bases lay outside the gene matches. The CDR3 reads CASSPLQRGPGETQYF. The CDR3 DNA follows: TGTGCCAGCTCACCCCTCCAGCGGGGCCCCGGGGAGACCCAGTACTTC.

This clone was found a few times. This sequence joins TRBV4-1 and TRBJ1-2, with 7 bases lining up with TRBD1. This CDR3 contains 14 residues. J was trimmed by 6 bases and V by 4 bases; bases with no gene match: 8. CDR1 and CDR2 from the germline V gene are MGHRA and YSYEKL. The CDR3 DNA reads TGCGCCAGCAGCCGCCCCGGACAGGCCCATGGCTACACCTTC. Encoded protein: CASSRPGQAHGYTF.